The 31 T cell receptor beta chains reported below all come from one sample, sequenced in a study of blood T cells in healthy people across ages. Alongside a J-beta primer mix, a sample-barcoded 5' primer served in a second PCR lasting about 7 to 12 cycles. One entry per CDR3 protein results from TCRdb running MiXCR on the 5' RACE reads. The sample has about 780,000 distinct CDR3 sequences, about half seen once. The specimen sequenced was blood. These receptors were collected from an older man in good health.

CDR3 sequence: CASSPRGIGDTQYF. CDR3 in DNA: TGTGCCAGCAGCCCCCGGGGGATCGGAGACACGCAGTATTTT. This chain joins TRBV11-2 and TRBJ2-3; maybe TRBD2 (6 bases). Trimming shortened V by 5 bases and J by 9 bases, and 18 bases separated the two germline ends. There are 14 residues in the CDR3. The germline V gene encodes CDR1 SGHAT and CDR2 FQNNGV.

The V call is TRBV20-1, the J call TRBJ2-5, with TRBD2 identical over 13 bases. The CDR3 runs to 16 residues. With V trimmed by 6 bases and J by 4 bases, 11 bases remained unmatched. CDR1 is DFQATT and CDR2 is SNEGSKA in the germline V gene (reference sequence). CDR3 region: CSAAPGLAGFGETQYF. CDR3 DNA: TGCAGTGCGGCCCCGGGACTAGCGGGATTTGGAGAGACCCAGTACTTC.

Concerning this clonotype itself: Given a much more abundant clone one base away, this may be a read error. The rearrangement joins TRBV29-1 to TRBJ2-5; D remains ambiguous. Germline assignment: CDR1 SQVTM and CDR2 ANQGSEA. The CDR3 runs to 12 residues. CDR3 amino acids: CSAGPEPETQDF. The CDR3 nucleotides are TGCAGCGCCGGACCCGAACCAGAGACCCAGGACTTC.

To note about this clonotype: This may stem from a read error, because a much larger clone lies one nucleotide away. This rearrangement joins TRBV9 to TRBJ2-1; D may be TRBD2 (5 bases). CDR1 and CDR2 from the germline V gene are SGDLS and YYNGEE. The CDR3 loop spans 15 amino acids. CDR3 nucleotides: TGTGTCAGCAGCGTAGGTGTCGGGACCTACAATGAGCAGTTCTTC. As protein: CVSSVGVGTYNEQFF.

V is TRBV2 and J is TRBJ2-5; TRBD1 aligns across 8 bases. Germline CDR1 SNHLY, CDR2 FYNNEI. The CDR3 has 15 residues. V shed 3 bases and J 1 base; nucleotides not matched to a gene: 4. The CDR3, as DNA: TGTGCCAGCAGTGATTTGACAGGGGCCCAAGAGACCCAGTACTTC. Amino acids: CASSDLTGAQETQYF. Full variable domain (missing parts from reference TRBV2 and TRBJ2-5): EPEVTQTPSHQVTQMGQEVILRCVPISNHLYFYWYRQILGQKVEFLVSFYNNEISEKSEIFDDQFSVERPDGSNFTLKIRSTKLEDSAMYFCASSDLTGAQETQYFGPGTRLLVL.

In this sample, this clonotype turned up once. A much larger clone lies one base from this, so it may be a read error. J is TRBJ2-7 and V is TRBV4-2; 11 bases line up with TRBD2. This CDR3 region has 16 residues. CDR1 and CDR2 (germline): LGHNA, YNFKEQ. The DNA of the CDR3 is TGTGCCTGCAGCCATCTTCGGGCTAGCGGGAGGTACGAGCAGTACTTC. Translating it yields CACSHLRASGRYEQYF.

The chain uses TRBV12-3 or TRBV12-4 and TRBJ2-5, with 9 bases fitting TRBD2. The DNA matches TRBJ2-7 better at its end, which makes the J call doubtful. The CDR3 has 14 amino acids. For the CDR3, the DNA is TGTGCCAGCAGTCGTAGCGGGAGAGGTACCGAGCAGTACTTC. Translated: CASSRSGRGTEQYF.

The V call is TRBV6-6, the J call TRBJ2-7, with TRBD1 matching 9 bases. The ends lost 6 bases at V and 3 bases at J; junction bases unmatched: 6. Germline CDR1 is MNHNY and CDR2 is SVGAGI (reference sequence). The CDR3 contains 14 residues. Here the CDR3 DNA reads TGTGCCAGCAGCGAACCGGGACAGGGCTACGAGCAGTACTTC. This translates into CASSEPGQGYEQYF.

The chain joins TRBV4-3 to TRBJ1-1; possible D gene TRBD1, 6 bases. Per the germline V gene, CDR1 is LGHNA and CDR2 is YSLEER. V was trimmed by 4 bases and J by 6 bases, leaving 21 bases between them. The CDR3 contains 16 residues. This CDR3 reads CASSPSRQAKGAEAFF. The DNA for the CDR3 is TGCGCCAGCAGCCCCTCACGACAGGCGAAGGGCGCTGAAGCTTTCTTT.

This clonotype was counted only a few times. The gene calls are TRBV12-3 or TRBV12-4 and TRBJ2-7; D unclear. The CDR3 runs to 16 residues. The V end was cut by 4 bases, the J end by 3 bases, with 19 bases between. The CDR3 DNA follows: TGTGCCAGCAGTTCCCCCGACCAGCACCCCTTCTACGAGCAGTACTTC. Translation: CASSSPDQHPFYEQYF.

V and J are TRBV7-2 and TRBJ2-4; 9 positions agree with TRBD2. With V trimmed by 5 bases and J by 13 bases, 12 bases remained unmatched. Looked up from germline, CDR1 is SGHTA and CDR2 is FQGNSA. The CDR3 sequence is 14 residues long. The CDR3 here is CASSGVAGVVEQYF. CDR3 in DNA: TGTGCCAGCAGCGGAGTAGCGGGAGTTGTTGAGCAGTACTTC.

The CDR3 region has the DNA TGCAGCGCCGTCCGGACGGGAGGACGGGAGCAGTACTTC. It encodes CSAVRTGGREQYF. This chain joins TRBV29-1 and TRBJ2-7, with 7 bases aligning to TRBD2. The CDR3 runs 13 residues. V gave up 7 bases and J gave up 7 bases; unmatched junction bases: 13. The germline gives CDR1 SQVTM, CDR2 ANQGSEA.

CDR3 protein: CASSADRGGEAQYF. The CDR3 nucleotides read TGCGCCAGCAGCGCTGACAGGGGTGGGGAGGCCCAGTACTTC. V gene TRBV5-1 combines with J gene TRBJ2-5; 8 positions agree with TRBD1. The CDR3 is 14 amino acids. The germline V gene has CDR1 SGHRS and CDR2 YFSETQ. The trim removed 4 bases at V and 9 bases at J, leaving 11 bases unmatched.

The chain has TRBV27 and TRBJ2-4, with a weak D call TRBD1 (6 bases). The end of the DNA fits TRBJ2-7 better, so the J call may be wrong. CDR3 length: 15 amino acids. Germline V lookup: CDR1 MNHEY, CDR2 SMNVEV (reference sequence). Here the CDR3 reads CASSPHREKSYEQYF. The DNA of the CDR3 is TGTGCCAGCAGTCCCCACAGGGAGAAGAGCTACGAGCAGTACTTC.

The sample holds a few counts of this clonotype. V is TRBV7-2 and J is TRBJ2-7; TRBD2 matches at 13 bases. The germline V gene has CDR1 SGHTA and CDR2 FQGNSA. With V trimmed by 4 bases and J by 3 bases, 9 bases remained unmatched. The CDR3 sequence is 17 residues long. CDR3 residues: CASSSLRGLAGDYEQYF. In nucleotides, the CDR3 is TGTGCCAGCAGCTCCCTGCGAGGACTAGCGGGAGACTACGAGCAGTACTTC.

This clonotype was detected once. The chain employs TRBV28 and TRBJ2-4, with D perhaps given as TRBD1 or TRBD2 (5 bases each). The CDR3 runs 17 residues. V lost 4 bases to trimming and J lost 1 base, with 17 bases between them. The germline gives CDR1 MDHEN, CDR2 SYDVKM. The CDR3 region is CASSYTGTSGAKNIQYF. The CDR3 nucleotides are TGTGCCAGCAGTTACACCGGGACCTCGGGGGCCAAAAACATTCAGTACTTC.

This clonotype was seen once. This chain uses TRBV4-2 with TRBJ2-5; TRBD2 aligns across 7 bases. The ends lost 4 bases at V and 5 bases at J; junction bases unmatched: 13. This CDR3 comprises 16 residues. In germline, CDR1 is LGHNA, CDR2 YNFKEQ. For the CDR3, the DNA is TGTGCCAGCAGCCGAAACCCGGGACTAAGTGTGGAGACCCAGTACTTC. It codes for CASSRNPGLSVETQYF.

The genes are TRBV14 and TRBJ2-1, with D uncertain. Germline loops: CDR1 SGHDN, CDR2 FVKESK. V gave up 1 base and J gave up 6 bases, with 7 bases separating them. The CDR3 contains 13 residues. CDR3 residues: CASSQGKRNEQFF. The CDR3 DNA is TGTGCCAGCAGCCAAGGGAAACGCAATGAGCAGTTCTTC.

The CDR3 reads CSARVGSNQPQHF. In nucleotides, the CDR3 is TGCAGTGCTAGGGTGGGGAGCAATCAGCCCCAGCATTTT. This chain connects TRBV20-1 to TRBJ1-5; no reliable D call. This CDR3 has 13 residues. The germline V gene has CDR1 DFQATT and CDR2 SNEGSKA (reference sequence). The V end lost 3 bases, the J end lost 1 base, and 7 bases lay between the germline ends.

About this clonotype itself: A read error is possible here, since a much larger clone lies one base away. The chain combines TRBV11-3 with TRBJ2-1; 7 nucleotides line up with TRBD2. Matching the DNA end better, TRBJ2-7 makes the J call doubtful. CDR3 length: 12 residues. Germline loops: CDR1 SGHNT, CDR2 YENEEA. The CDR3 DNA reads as TGTGCCAGCGGGACTAACTACAATGAGCAGTACTTC. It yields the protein CASGTNYNEQYF.

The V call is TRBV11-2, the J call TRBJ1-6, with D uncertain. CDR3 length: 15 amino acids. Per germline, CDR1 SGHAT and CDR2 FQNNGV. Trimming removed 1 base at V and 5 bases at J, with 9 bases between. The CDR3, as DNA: TGTGCCAGCAGCTTAGGTCAGAGCGATAATTCACCCCTCCACTTT. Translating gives CASSLGQSDNSPLHF.

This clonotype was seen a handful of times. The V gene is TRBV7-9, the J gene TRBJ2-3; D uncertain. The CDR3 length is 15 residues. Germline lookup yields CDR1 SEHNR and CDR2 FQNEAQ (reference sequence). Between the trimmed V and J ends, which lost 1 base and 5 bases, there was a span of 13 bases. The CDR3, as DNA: TGTGCCAGCAGCTTAGAGGGCCCGCCGGGAGATACGCAGTATTTT. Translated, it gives CASSLEGPPGDTQYF.

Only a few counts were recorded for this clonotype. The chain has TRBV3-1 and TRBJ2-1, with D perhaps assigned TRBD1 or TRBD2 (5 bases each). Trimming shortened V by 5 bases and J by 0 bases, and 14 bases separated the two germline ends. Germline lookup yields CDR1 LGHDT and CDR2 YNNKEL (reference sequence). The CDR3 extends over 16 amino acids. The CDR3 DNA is TGTGCCAGCAGCACCCGGGACGCGAGCTCCTACAATGAGCAGTTCTTC. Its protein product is CASSTRDASSYNEQFF.

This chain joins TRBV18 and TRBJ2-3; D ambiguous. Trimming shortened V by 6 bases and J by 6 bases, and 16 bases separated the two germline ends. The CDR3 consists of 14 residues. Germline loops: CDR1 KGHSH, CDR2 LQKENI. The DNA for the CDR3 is TGTGCCAGCTCCCTTCCCGCAGGAAGGGATACGCAGTATTTT. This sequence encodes CASSLPAGRDTQYF. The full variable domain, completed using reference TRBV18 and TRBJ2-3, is NAGVMQNPRHLVRRRGQEARLRCSPMKGHSHVYWYRQLPEEGLKFMVYLQKENIIDESGMPKERFSAEFPKEGPSILRIQQVVRGDSAAYFCASSLPAGRDTQYFGPGTRLTVL.

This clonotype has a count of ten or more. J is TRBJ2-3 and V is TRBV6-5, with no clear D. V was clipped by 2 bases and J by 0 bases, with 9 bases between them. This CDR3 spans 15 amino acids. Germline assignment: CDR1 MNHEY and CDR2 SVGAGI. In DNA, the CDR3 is TGTGCCAGCAGTTACGTATTTTCTAGCACAGATACGCAGTATTTT. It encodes CASSYVFSSTDTQYF.

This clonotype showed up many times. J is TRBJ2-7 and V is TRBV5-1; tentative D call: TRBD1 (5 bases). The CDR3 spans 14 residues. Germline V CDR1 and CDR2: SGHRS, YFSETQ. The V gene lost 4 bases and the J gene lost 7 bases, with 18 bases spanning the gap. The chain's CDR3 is CASSTGSFSGEQYF. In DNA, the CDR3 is TGCGCCAGCAGCACAGGATCATTCTCGGGTGAGCAGTACTTC.

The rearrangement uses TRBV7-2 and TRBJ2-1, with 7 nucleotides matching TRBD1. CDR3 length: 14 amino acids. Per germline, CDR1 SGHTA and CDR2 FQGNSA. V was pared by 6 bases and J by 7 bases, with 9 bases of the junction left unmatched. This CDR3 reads CASRRRQGLNEQFF. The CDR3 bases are TGTGCCAGCAGACGTCGACAGGGTTTGAATGAGCAGTTCTTC.

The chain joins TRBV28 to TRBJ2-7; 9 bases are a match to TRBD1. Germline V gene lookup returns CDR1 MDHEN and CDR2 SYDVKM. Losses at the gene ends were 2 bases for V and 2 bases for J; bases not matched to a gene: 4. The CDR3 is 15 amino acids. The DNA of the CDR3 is TGTGCCAGCAGTTTACCGGGACAGGGAGCCTACGAGCAGTACTTC. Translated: CASSLPGQGAYEQYF.

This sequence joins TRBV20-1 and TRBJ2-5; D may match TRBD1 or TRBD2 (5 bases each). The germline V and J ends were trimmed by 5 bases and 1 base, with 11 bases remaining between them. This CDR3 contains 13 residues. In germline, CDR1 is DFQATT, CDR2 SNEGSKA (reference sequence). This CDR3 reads CSAPRDVQETQYF. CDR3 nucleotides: TGCAGTGCTCCCCGGGACGTCCAAGAGACCCAGTACTTC.

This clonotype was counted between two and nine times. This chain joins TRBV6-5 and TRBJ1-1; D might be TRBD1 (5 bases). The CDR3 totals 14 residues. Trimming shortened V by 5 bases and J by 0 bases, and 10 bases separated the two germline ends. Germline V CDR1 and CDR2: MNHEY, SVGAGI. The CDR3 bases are TGTGCCAGCAGTGCGGACACCATGAACACTGAAGCTTTCTTT. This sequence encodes CASSADTMNTEAFF.

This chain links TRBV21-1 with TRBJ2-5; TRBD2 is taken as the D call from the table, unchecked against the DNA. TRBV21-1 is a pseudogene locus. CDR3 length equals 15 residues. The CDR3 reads CASSKEALDEAKQYF. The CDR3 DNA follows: TGTGCCAGCAGCAAAGAGGCCCTCGACGAGGCTAAGCAGTACTTC.